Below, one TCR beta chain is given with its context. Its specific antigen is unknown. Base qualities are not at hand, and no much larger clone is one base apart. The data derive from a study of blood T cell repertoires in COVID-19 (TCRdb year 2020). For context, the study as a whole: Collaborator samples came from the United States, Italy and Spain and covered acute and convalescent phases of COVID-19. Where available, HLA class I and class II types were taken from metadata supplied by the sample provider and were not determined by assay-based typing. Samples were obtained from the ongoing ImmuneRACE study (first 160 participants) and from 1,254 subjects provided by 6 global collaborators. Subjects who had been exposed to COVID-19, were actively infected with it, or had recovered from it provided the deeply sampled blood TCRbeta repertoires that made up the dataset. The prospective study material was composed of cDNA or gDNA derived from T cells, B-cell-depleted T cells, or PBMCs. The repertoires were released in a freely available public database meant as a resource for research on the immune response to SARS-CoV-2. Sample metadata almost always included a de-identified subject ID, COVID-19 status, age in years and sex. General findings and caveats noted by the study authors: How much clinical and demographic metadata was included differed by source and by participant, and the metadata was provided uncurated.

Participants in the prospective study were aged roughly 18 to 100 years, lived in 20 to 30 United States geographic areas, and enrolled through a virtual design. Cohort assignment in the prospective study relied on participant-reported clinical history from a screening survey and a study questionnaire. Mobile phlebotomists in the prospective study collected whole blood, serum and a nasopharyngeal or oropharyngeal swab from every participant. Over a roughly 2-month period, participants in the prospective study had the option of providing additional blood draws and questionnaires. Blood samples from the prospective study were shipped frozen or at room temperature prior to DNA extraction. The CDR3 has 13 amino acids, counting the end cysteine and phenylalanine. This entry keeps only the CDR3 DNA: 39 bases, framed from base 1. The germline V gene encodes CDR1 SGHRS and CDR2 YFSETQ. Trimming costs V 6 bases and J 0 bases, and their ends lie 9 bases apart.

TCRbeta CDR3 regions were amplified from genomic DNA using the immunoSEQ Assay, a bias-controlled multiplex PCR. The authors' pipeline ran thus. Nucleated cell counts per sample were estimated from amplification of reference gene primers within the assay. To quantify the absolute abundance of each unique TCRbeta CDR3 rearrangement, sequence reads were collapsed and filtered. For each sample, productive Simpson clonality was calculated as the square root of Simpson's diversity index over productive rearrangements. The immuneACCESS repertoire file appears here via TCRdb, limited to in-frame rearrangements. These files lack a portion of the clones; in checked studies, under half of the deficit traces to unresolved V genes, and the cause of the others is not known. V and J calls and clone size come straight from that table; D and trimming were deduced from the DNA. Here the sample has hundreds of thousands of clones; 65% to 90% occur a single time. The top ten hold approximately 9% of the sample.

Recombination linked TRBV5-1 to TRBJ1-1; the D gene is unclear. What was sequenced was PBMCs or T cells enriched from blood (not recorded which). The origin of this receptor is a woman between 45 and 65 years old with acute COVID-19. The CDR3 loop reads CASMPQMNTEAFF. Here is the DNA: TGCGCCAGCATGCCGCAGATGAACACTGAAGCTTTCTTT.